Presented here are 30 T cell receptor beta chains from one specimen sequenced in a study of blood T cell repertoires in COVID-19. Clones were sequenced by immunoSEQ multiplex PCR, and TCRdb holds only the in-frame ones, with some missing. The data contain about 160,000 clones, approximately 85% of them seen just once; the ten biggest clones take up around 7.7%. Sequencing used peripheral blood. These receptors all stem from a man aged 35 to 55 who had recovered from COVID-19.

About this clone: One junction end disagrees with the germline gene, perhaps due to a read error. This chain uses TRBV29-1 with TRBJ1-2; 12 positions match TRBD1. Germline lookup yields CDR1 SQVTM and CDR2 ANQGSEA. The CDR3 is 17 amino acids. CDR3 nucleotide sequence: TGCAGCGTGGAAGCAGGGATGGGACAGGGGGCTTCGAGGGGCTACACCTTC. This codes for CSVEAGMGQGASRGYTF.

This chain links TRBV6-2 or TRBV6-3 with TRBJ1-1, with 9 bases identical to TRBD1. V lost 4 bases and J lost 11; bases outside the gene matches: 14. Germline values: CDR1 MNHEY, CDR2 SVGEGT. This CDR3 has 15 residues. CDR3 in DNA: TGTGCCAGCAGTTCTGGGACAGGGACTCCTAGACGGGCTTTCTTT. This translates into CASSSGTGTPRRAFF.

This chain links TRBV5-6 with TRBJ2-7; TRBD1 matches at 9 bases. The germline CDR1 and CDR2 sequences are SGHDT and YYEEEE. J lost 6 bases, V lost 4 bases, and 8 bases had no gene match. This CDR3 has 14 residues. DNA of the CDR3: TGTGCCAGCAGCACACAGGGGGCCCCCTCCGAGCAGTACTTC. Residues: CASSTQGAPSEQYF. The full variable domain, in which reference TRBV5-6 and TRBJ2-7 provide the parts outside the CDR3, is DAGVTQSPTHLIKTRGQQVTLRCSPKSGHDTVSWYQQALGQGPQFIFQYYEEEERQRGNFPDRFSGHQFPNYSSELNVNALLLGDSALYLCASSTQGAPSEQYFGPGTRLTVT.

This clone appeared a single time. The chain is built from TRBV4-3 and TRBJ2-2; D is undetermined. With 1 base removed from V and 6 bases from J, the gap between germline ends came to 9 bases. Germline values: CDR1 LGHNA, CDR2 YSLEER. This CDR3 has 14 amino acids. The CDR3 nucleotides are TGCGCCAGCAGCCAAGCGGTCCTCGCCGGGGAGCTGTTTTTT. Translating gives CASSQAVLAGELFF.

The CDR3 spells CASSSVDTQYF. The CDR3 DNA sequence: TGTGCCAGCAGTTCGGTAGATACGCAGTATTTT. The V call is TRBV6-5, the J call TRBJ2-3; no definite D call. Germline V gene data show CDR1 as MNHEY and CDR2 as SVGAGI. V gave up 4 bases and J gave up 5 bases, with 4 bases separating them. The CDR3 loop spans 11 amino acids.

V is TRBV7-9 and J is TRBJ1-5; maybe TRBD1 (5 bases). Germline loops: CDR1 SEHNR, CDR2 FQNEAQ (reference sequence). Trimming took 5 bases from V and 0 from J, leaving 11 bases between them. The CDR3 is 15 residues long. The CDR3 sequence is CASSLGGVSNQPQHF. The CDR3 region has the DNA TGTGCCAGCAGCCTGGGGGGAGTTAGCAATCAGCCCCAGCATTTT.

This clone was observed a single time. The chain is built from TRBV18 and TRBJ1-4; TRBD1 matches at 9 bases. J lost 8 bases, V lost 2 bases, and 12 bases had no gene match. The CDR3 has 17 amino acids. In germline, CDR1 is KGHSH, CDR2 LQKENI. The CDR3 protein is CASSPVGTGSPGEKLFF. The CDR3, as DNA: TGTGCCAGCTCACCAGTCGGGACAGGGTCCCCCGGGGAAAAACTGTTTTTT. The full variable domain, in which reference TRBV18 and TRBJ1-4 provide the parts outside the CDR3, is NAGVMQNPRHLVRRRGQEARLRCSPMKGHSHVYWYRQLPEEGLKFMVYLQKENIIDESGMPKERFSAEFPKEGPSILRIQQVVRGDSAAYFCASSPVGTGSPGEKLFFGSGTQLSVL.

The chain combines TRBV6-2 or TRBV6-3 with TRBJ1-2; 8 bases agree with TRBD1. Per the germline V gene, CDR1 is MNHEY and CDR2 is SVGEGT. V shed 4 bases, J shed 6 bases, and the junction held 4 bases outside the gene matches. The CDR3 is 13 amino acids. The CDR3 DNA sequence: TGTGCCAGCAGTTTGGACAGGGTGGATGGCTACACCTTC. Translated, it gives CASSLDRVDGYTF.

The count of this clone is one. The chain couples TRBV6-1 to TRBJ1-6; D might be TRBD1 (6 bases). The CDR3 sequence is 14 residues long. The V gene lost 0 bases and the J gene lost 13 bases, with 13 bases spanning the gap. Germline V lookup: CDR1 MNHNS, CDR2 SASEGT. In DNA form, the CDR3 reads TGTGCCAGCAGTGAAGCCCACAGGGTAAATCCCCTCCACTTT. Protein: CASSEAHRVNPLHF.

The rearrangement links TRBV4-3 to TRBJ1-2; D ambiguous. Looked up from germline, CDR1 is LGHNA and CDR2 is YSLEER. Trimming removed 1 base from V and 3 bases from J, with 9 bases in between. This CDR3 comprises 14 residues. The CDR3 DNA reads TGCGCCAGCAGCCAAGGTCTCAGCGACTATGGCTACACCTTC. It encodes CASSQGLSDYGYTF.

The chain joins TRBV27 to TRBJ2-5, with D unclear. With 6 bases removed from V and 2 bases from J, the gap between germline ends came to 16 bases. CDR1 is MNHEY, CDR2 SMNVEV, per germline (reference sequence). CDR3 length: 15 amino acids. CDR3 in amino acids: CASSYILQFQETQYF. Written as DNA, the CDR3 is TGTGCCAGCAGCTATATCCTACAGTTTCAAGAGACCCAGTACTTC.

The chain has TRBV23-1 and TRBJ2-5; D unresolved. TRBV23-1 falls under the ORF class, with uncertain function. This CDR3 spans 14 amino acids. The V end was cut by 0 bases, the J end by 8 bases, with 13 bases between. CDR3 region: CASSQSKAPETQYF. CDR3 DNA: TGCGCCAGCAGTCAATCGAAAGCGCCGGAAACCCAGTACTTC.

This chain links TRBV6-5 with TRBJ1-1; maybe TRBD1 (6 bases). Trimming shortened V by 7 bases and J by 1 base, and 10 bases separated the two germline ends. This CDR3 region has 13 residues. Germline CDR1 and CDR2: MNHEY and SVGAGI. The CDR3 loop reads CASKRGANTEAFF. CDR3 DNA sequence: TGTGCCAGCAAACGGGGGGCGAACACTGAAGCTTTCTTT.

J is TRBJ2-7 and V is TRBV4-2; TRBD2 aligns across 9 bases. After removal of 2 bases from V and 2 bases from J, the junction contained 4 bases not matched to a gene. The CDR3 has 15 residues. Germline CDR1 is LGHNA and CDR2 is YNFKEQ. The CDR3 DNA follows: TGTGCCAGCAGCCAATTACTAGCGGGTACCTACGAGCAGTACTTC. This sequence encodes CASSQLLAGTYEQYF.

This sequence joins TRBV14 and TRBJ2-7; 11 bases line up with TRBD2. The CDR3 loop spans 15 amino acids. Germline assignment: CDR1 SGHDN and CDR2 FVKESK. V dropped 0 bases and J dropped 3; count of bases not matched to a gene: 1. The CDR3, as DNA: TGTGCCAGCAGCCAAGAAACTAGCGGGAGCTACGAGCAGTACTTC. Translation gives CASSQETSGSYEQYF.

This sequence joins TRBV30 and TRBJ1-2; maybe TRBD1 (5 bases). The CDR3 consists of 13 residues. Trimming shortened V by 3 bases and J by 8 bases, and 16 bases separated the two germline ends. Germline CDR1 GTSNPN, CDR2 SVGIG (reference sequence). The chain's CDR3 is CAWRGGRPGGYTF. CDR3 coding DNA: TGTGCCTGGAGGGGGGGACGGCCGGGGGGCTACACCTTC.

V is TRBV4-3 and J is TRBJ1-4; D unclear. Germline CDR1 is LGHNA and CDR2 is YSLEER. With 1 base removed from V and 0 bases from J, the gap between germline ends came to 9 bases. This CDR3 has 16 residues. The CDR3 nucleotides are TGCGCCAGCAGCCAAGGCAGTCTTGCAACTAATGAAAAACTGTTTTTT. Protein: CASSQGSLATNEKLFF.

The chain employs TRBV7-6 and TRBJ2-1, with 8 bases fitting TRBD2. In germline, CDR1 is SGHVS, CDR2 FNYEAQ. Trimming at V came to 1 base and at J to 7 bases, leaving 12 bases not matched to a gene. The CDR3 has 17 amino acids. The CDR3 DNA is TGTGCCAGCAGCTTAGGGCTGGGGGCGGGGGGCTTAAATGAGCAGTTCTTC. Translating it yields CASSLGLGAGGLNEQFF.

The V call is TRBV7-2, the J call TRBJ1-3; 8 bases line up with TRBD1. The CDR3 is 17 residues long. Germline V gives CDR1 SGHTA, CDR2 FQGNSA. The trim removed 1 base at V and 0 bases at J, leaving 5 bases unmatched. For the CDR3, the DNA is TGTGCCAGCAGCTTAGAACGACAGGGGCACTCTGGAAACACCATATATTTT. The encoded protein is CASSLERQGHSGNTIYF.

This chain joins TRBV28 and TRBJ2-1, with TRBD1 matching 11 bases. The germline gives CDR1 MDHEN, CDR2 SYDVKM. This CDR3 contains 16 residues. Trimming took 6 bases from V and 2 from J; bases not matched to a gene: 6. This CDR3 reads CASRKGGQGAYNEQFF. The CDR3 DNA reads TGTGCCAGCAGGAAGGGGGGACAGGGGGCCTACAATGAGCAGTTCTTC.

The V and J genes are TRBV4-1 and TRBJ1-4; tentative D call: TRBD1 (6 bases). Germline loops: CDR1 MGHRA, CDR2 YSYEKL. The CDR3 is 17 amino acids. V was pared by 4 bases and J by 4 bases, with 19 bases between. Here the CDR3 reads CASSPSGATTLNEKLFF. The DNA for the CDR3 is TGCGCCAGCAGCCCCTCAGGGGCTACAACCCTTAATGAAAAACTGTTTTTT.

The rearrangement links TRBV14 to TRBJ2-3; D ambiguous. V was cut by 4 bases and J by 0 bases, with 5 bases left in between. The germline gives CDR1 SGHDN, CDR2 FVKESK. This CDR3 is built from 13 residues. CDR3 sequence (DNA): TGTGCCAGCAGCCGGCGGAGCACAGATACGCAGTATTTT. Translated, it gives CASSRRSTDTQYF.

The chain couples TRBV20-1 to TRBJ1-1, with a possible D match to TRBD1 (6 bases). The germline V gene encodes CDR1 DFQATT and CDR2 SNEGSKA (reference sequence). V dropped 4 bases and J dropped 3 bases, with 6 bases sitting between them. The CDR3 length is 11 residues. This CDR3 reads CSATGDTEAFF. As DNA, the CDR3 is TGCAGTGCTACAGGGGACACTGAAGCTTTCTTT.

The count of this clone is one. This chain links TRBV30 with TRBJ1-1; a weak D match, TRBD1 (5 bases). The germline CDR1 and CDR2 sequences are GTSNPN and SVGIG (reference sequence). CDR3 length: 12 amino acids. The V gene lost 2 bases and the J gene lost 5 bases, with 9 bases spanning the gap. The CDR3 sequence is CAWSPGKTEAFF. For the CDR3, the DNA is TGTGCCTGGAGTCCAGGGAAAACTGAAGCTTTCTTT.

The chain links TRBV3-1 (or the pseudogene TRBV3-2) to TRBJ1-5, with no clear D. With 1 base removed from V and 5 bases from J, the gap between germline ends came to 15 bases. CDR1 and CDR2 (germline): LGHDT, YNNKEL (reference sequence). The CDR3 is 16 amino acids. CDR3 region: CASSQGRRSGHQPQHF. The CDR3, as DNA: TGTGCCAGCAGCCAAGGGAGGAGGTCGGGCCATCAGCCCCAGCATTTT.

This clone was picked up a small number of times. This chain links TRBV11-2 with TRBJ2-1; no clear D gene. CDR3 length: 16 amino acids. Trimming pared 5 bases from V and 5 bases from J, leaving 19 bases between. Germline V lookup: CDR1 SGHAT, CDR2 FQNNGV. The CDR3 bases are TGTGCCAGCAGCCGAAGACCCACCCTTCTAGACAATGAGCAGTTCTTC. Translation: CASSRRPTLLDNEQFF.

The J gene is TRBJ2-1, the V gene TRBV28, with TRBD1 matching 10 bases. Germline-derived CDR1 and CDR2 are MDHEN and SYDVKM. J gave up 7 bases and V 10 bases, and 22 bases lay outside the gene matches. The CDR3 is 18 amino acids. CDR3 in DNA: TGTGCCATTTCCGGGACAGGGGAATTTTCGGGAGTGGTAAATGAGCAGTTCTTC. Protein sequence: CAISGTGEFSGVVNEQFF.

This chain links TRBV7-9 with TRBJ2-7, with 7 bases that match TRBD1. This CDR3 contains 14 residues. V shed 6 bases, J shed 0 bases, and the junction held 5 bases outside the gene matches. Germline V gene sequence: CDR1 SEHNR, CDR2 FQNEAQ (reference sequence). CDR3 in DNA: TGTGCCAGCAGGGGGGACAGCTCCTCCTACGAGCAGTACTTC. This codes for CASRGDSSSYEQYF.

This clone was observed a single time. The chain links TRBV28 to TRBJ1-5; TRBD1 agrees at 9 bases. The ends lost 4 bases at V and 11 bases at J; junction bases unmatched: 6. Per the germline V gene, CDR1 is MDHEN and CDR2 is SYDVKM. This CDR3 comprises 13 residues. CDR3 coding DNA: TGTGCCAGCAGTTCGGGGGACAGGGCCACCCAGCATTTT. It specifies CASSSGDRATQHF.

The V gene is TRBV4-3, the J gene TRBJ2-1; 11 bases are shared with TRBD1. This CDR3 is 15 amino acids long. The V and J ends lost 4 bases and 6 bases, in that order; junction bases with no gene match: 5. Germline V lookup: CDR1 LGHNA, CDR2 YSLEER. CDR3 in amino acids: CASSRAGTGGNEQFF. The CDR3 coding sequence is TGCGCCAGCAGCCGAGCCGGGACAGGGGGCAATGAGCAGTTCTTC.